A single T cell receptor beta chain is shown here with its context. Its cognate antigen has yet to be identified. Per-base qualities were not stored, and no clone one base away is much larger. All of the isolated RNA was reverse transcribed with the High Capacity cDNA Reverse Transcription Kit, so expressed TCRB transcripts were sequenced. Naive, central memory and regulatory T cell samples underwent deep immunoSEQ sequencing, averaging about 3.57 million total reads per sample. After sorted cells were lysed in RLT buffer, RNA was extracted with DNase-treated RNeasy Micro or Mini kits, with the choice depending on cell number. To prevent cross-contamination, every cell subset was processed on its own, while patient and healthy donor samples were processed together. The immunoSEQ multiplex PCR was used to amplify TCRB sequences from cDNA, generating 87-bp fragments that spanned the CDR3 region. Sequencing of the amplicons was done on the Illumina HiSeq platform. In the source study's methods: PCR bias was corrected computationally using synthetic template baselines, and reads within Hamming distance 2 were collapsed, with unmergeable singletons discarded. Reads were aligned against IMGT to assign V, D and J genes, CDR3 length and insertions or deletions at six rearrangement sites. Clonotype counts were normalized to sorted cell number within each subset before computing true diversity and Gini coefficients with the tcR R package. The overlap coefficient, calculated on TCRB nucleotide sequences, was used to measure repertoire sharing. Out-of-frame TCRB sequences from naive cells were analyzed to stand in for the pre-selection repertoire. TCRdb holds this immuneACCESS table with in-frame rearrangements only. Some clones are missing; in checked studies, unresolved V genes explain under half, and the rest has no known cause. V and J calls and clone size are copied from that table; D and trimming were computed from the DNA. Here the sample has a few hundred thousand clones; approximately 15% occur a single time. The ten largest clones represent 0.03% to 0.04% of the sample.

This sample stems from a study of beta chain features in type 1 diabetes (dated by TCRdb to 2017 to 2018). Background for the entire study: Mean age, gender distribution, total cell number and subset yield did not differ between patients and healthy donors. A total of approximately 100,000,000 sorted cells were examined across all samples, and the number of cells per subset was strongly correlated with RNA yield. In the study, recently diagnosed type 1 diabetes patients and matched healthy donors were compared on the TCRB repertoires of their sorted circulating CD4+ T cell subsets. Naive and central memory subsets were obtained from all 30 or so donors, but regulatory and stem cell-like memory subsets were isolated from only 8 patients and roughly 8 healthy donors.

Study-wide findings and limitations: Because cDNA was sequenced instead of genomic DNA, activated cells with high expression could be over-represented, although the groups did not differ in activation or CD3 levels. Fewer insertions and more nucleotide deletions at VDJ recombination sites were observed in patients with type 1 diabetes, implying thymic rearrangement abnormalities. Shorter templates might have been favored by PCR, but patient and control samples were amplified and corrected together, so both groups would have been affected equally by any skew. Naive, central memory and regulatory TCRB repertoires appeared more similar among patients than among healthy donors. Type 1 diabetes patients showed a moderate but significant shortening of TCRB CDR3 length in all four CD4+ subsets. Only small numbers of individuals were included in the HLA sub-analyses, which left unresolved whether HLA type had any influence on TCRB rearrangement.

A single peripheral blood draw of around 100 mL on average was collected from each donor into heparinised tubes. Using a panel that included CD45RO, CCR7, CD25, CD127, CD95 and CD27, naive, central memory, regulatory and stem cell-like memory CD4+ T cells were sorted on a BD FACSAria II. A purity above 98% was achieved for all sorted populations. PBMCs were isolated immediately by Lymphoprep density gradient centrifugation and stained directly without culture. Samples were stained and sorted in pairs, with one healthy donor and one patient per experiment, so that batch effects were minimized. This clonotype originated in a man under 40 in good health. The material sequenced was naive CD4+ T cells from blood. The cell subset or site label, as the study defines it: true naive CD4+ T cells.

The CDR3 region has the sequence CASSHPGTEAFF. Read as DNA, the sequence is TGTGCCAGCAGCCACCCCGGCACTGAAGCTTTCTTT. This chain joins TRBV11-1 to TRBJ1-1; confidence is insufficient to name the D gene. Its CDR3 holds 12 amino acids, cysteine through phenylalanine. Left in the record is the CDR3 DNA by itself, 36 bases read in frame from the first base. V was cut back by 5 bases and J by 4 bases, leaving a gap of 8 bases between them. CDR1 and CDR2 are read off the germline V gene (reference sequence) as SGHAT and FQDESV. The CDR3, completed at both ends by the reference TRBV11-1 and TRBJ1-1 genes, gives the full variable domain EAEVAQSPRYKITEKSQAVAFWCDPISGHATLYWYRQILGQGPELLVQFQDESVVDDSQLPKDRFSAERLKGVDSTLKIQPAELGDSAMYLCASSHPGTEAFFGQGTRLTVV.